Below, 30 T cell receptor beta chains from the same sample are listed, as sequenced in a study of cytotoxic CD8 clonotypes in ibrutinib-treated CLL. Sequenced by immunoSEQ multiplex PCR; TCRdb stores in-frame clones only, minus some. The data contain 300,000 to 400,000 clones, over 60% of them seen just once; the ten biggest clones take up around 6.6%. The specimen comprised PBMCs, sampled after 36 months of ibrutinib treatment. Receptor source: a human donor with chronic lymphocytic leukemia.

The chain carries TRBV9 and TRBJ2-5; 7 bases align to TRBD2. The germline CDR1 and CDR2 sequences are SGDLS and YYNGEE. J lost 2 bases, V lost 1 base, and 5 bases had no gene match. This CDR3 has 15 residues. The CDR3 sequence is CASSVRGVLQETQYF. DNA for the CDR3: TGTGCCAGCAGCGTACGGGGGGTCCTACAAGAGACCCAGTACTTC. Drawing the rest from reference TRBV9 and TRBJ2-5, the complete variable domain is DSGVTQTPKHLITATGQRVTLRCSPRSGDLSVYWYQQSLDQGLQFLIQYYNGEERAKGNILERFSAQQFPDLHSELNLSSLELGDSALYFCASSVRGVLQETQYFGPGTRLLVL.

The chain recombines TRBV5-1 with TRBJ2-1, with D perhaps TRBD1 (6 bases). From germline, CDR1 is SGHRS and CDR2 YFSETQ. The CDR3 length is 15 residues. Trimming cost V 8 bases and J 4 bases, with 19 bases left between them. The DNA for the CDR3 is TGCGCCAGAGCCCACGGACAGAGAACATACAATGAGCAGTTCTTC. Its protein product is CARAHGQRTYNEQFF.

This clone was found once. The CDR3 DNA is TGTGCCAGTACCAGCTCAAATACGCAGTATTTT. Translated: CASTSSNTQYF. This chain uses TRBV19 with TRBJ2-3; D is undetermined. Between the trimmed V and J ends, which lost 7 bases and 7 bases, there was a span of 9 bases. The CDR3 has 11 residues. Germline V gene data show CDR1 as LNHDA and CDR2 as SQIVND (reference sequence).

This chain connects TRBV29-1 to TRBJ2-6; D call uncertain. This CDR3 has 16 amino acids. Per germline, CDR1 SQVTM and CDR2 ANQGSEA. V was clipped by 2 bases and J by 0 bases, with 11 bases between them. CDR3 sequence (DNA): TGCAGCGTTGAAATCTACGGTGACTCTGGGGCCAACGTCCTGACTTTC. Translated, it gives CSVEIYGDSGANVLTF.

CDR3 nucleotide sequence: TGCAGTGCCAGAACGACAGATACGCAGTATTTT. Translating it yields CSARTTDTQYF. The chain links TRBV20-1 to TRBJ2-3; no clear D. Trimming removed 6 bases from V and 3 bases from J, with 7 bases in between. The V gene's germline CDR1 is DFQATT and CDR2 SNEGSKA (reference sequence). This CDR3 comprises 11 residues.

This clone was seen more than once but under ten times. The rearrangement joins TRBV4-2 to TRBJ2-7, with D uncertain. The V and J ends lost 0 bases and 3 bases respectively, with 15 bases between them. Germline CDR1 is LGHNA and CDR2 is YNFKEQ. The length of the CDR3 is 16 residues. CDR3 bases: TGTGCCAGCAGCCAAGAATCCTCGTCTCTCAACTACGAGCAGTACTTC. As protein: CASSQESSSLNYEQYF.

A remark on this clone: A read error may account for a junction end that differs from germline. This rearrangement joins TRBV2 to TRBJ1-4, with TRBD1 as a possible D gene (5 bases). Germline lookup yields CDR1 SNHLY and CDR2 FYNNEI. The CDR3 consists of 17 residues. The CDR3 DNA reads TGTGCCAGCGGTGAATCGGGGAAGGGGACAACTAATGAAAAACTGTTTTTT. It codes for CASGESGKGTTNEKLFF. The variable domain in full, with the rest retrieved from reference TRBV2 and TRBJ1-4, is EPEVTQTPSHQVTQMGQEVILRCVPISNHLYFYWYRQILGQKVEFLVSFYNNEISEKSEIFDDQFSVERPDGSNFTLKIRSTKLEDSAMYFCASGESGKGTTNEKLFFGSGTQLSVL.

This chain connects TRBV5-1 to TRBJ1-2, with 10 bases lining up with TRBD1. The CDR3 contains 18 residues. J gave up 3 bases and V 3 bases, and 14 bases lay outside the gene matches. CDR1 and CDR2 from the germline V gene are SGHRS and YFSETQ. The CDR3 region has the DNA TGCGCCAGCAGCTCGCGCCCGACCTCCGGGACAGGGGACTATGGCTACACCTTC. It encodes CASSSRPTSGTGDYGYTF.

The V call is TRBV15, the J call TRBJ2-3; D not certain. This CDR3 is built from 15 residues. Between the trimmed V and J ends, which lost 0 bases and 1 base, there was a span of 8 bases. CDR1 is LNHNV and CDR2 is YYDKDF in the germline V gene (reference sequence). CDR3 in amino acids: CATSRDGARTDTQYF. CDR3 bases: TGTGCCACCAGCAGAGATGGAGCCCGCACAGATACGCAGTATTTT.

V usage is TRBV7-9 and J usage is TRBJ2-3; possible D gene TRBD1, 5 bases. V dropped 2 bases and J dropped 0 bases, with 12 bases sitting between them. The germline V gene encodes CDR1 SEHNR and CDR2 FQNEAQ (reference sequence). The CDR3 is 16 amino acids. The CDR3 here is CASSLKGRESTDTQYF. CDR3 bases: TGTGCCAGCAGCTTAAAGGGCAGGGAAAGCACAGATACGCAGTATTTT.

The chain recombines TRBV10-3 with TRBJ2-1; either TRBD1 or TRBD2 may supply D (6 bases each). The CDR3 sequence is 15 residues long. CDR1 is ENHRY, CDR2 SYGVKD, per germline. Trimming stripped 3 bases from V and 4 bases from J, with 13 bases between. CDR3 sequence (DNA): TGTGCCATCAGTGACGAGAGGAGGGGGTACAATGAGCAGTTCTTC. It specifies CAISDERRGYNEQFF.

The J gene is TRBJ1-3, the V gene TRBV9, with D unresolved. The V end was cut by 0 bases, the J end by 6 bases, with 13 bases between. The CDR3 runs 15 residues. The V gene's germline CDR1 is SGDLS and CDR2 YYNGEE. The CDR3 is CASSVGPYTENTIYF. The CDR3 bases are TGTGCCAGCAGCGTAGGGCCATATACTGAAAACACCATATATTTT. The full variable domain, rest sourced from reference TRBV9 and TRBJ1-3, is DSGVTQTPKHLITATGQRVTLRCSPRSGDLSVYWYQQSLDQGLQFLIQYYNGEERAKGNILERFSAQQFPDLHSELNLSSLELGDSALYFCASSVGPYTENTIYFGEGSWLTVV.

The chain couples TRBV11-3 to TRBJ2-1; tentative D call: TRBD2 (7 bases). Germline V gene data show CDR1 as SGHNT and CDR2 as YENEEA. CDR3 length: 19 residues. The V end lost 5 bases, the J end lost 2 bases, and 25 bases lay between the germline ends. CDR3 amino acids: CASSPRGGAGDKAYNEQFF. DNA of the CDR3: TGTGCCAGCAGCCCTAGAGGGGGGGCGGGAGACAAGGCCTACAATGAGCAGTTCTTC.

This clone was picked up a small number of times. The rearrangement uses TRBV5-1 and TRBJ2-5, with 9 bases lining up with TRBD1. Trimming cost V 4 bases and J 1 base; bases outside gene matches: 5. CDR1 and CDR2 (germline): SGHRS, YFSETQ. This CDR3 is built from 15 residues. DNA for the CDR3: TGCGCCAGCAGCCGACAGGGGGGGAGCCAAGAGACCCAGTACTTC. Residues: CASSRQGGSQETQYF.

The chain joins TRBV7-9 to TRBJ2-5; TRBD1 is a possible D gene (5 bases). V was cut by 8 bases and J by 4 bases, with 14 bases left in between. Germline V gives CDR1 SEHNR, CDR2 FQNEAQ (reference sequence). CDR3 length equals 13 residues. The CDR3 coding sequence is TGTGCCAGCCTGTCAGGGAAGGGAGAGACCCAGTACTTC. Its protein product is CASLSGKGETQYF.

V is TRBV7-9 and J is TRBJ2-1, with D hard to call. Germline V gene sequence: CDR1 SEHNR, CDR2 FQNEAQ (reference sequence). The CDR3 is 13 amino acids. V was clipped by 3 bases and J by 2 bases, with 5 bases between them. This CDR3 is CASSFRAYNEQFF. The CDR3 DNA reads as TGTGCCAGCAGCTTTCGGGCCTACAATGAGCAGTTCTTC.

The chain combines TRBV4-1 with TRBJ2-7; D is unclear. V was trimmed by 0 bases and J by 0 bases, leaving 21 bases between them. The CDR3 spans 19 residues. Germline lookup yields CDR1 MGHRA and CDR2 YSYEKL. Here the CDR3 DNA reads TGCGCCAGCAGCCAAGATCGAGTGGGGTTATGGGTCCACTCCTACGAGCAGTACTTC. The encoded protein is CASSQDRVGLWVHSYEQYF.

The rearrangement joins TRBV10-3 to TRBJ1-2; maybe TRBD1 (6 bases). Germline V gene lookup returns CDR1 ENHRY and CDR2 SYGVKD. The CDR3 sequence is 13 residues long. Between the trimmed V and J ends, which lost 4 bases and 4 bases, there was a span of 10 bases. The CDR3 here is CAISAGGGYGYTF. The CDR3, as DNA: TGTGCCATCAGTGCTGGGGGCGGCTATGGCTACACCTTC.

This clone was seen a handful of times. The chain links TRBV7-9 to TRBJ1-3; D is uncertain. CDR3 size: 11 residues. V dropped 1 base and J dropped 8 bases, with 3 bases sitting between them. From germline, CDR1 is SEHNR and CDR2 FQNEAQ (reference sequence). CDR3 sequence: CASSLVDTIYF. DNA of the CDR3: TGTGCCAGCAGCTTAGTCGACACCATATATTTT.

The chain has TRBV4-1 and TRBJ2-5; D unresolved. V lost 2 bases and J 5 bases, leaving 12 bases between the germline ends. This CDR3 comprises 14 residues. The germline V gene has CDR1 MGHRA and CDR2 YSYEKL. Written as DNA, the CDR3 is TGCGCCAGCAGCCAACCGGGCGCTCGGGAGACCCAGTACTTC. Protein sequence: CASSQPGARETQYF.

This clone was detected only once. This CDR3 reads CASSYGIAGGPHEQYF. The DNA of the CDR3 is TGTGCCAGCAGTTACGGGATAGCGGGAGGGCCCCACGAGCAGTACTTC. This sequence joins TRBV6-5 and TRBJ2-7, with 11 nucleotides matching TRBD2. With V trimmed by 2 bases and J by 5 bases, 8 bases remained unmatched. The CDR3 has 16 residues. CDR1 MNHEY and CDR2 SVGAGI come from the germline V gene.

This sequence joins TRBV19 and TRBJ2-7; 7 positions agree with TRBD2. The CDR3 contains 14 residues. In germline, CDR1 is LNHDA, CDR2 SQIVND (reference sequence). The V segment lost 8 bases and the J segment 3 bases; nucleotides outside the gene matches: 10. DNA of the CDR3: TGTGCCAGTCCCCAGACAGAGCGGGGCTACGAGCAGTACTTC. Amino acids: CASPQTERGYEQYF.

The V and J genes are TRBV6-1 and TRBJ1-1; 8 nucleotides match TRBD1. This CDR3 has 15 residues. V shed 4 bases, J shed 4 bases, and the junction held 8 bases outside the gene matches. Germline-derived CDR1 and CDR2 are MNHNS and SASEGT. The CDR3 sequence: CASSGTGGWSTEAFF. The CDR3 bases are TGTGCCAGCAGTGGTACAGGGGGATGGAGCACTGAAGCTTTCTTT.

The table lists this clone with a few counts. The chain joins TRBV25-1 to TRBJ2-7; D unclear. V lost 4 bases and J lost 3, with 10 bases in between. Germline CDR1 is MGHDK and CDR2 is SYGVNS. This CDR3 region has 13 residues. The CDR3 loop is CASSAGKNYEQYF. DNA of the CDR3: TGTGCCAGCAGTGCAGGAAAAAACTACGAGCAGTACTTC.

The J gene is TRBJ1-1, the V gene TRBV5-1; the D gene is possibly TRBD1 (5 bases). The V gene lost 0 bases and the J gene lost 6 bases, with 15 bases spanning the gap. CDR1 is SGHRS and CDR2 is YFSETQ in the germline V gene. CDR3 length equals 15 residues. CDR3 protein: CASSLVQGEVSEAFF. CDR3 nucleotide sequence: TGCGCCAGCAGCTTGGTGCAGGGCGAAGTTTCTGAAGCTTTCTTT.

This clone was counted between two and nine times. The V call is TRBV29-1, the J call TRBJ1-2; D call uncertain. This CDR3 has 15 amino acids. Germline assignment: CDR1 SQVTM and CDR2 ANQGSEA. V lost 0 bases to trimming and J lost 0 bases, with 11 bases between them. The CDR3 protein is CSVEDGTTANYGYTF. For the CDR3, the DNA is TGCAGCGTTGAAGATGGCACAACCGCTAACTATGGCTACACCTTC.

The gene calls are TRBV5-6 and TRBJ1-2; 7 nucleotides line up with TRBD1. Germline lookup yields CDR1 SGHDT and CDR2 YYEEEE. V lost 4 bases, J lost 4 bases, and 10 bases stayed unmatched. The CDR3 is 15 amino acids. The CDR3 DNA follows: TGTGCCAGCAGCCGGACAGGAAGGGCCTCCTATGGCTACACCTTC. It yields the protein CASSRTGRASYGYTF.

The V gene is TRBV6-1, the J gene TRBJ2-7; TRBD1 agrees at 7 bases. V was clipped by 8 bases and J by 1 base; unmatched bases: 11. Germline lookup yields CDR1 MNHNS and CDR2 SASEGT. The CDR3 length is 15 residues. The CDR3 bases are TGTGCCAGCGCAAAAAGGACAGGAAGTTCCTACGAGCAGTACTTC. This codes for CASAKRTGSSYEQYF.

This chain connects TRBV7-8 to TRBJ2-7, with TRBD2 matching over 11 bases. Looked up from germline, CDR1 is SGHVS and CDR2 is FQNEAQ. The CDR3 is 16 amino acids. V was clipped by 3 bases and J by 2 bases; unmatched bases: 6. In nucleotides, the CDR3 is TGTGCCAGCAGCTTCGAAGGGACTAGCGGTACCTACGAGCAGTACTTC. It is translated as CASSFEGTSGTYEQYF.

This CDR3 reads CASSQGRAADTQYF. The CDR3 nucleotides read TGCGCCAGCAGCCAAGGCAGGGCAGCAGATACGCAGTATTTT. This rearrangement joins TRBV4-3 to TRBJ2-3; tentative D call: TRBD1 (5 bases). Germline V gene lookup returns CDR1 LGHNA and CDR2 YSLEER. CDR3 size: 14 residues. The germline V and J ends were trimmed by 1 base and 4 bases, with 9 bases remaining between them.